A selection of T cell receptor beta chains follows, all from one sample in a study of human T cells and chemical hapten exposure. One entry per CDR3 protein, called by TCRdb with MiXCR from the RACE reads. The table records approximately 400,000 distinct CDR3 sequences, roughly 5% of them present only once. The sample in question was whole blood, obtained in connection with sensitization to the hapten diphenylcyclopropenone (DPC). These TCRs come from a woman between 50 and 59 years old with alopecia areata. Some clones in this sample may be carry-over from other donors' samples. The CDR3 runs from the conserved cysteine through the conserved F or W. The order of the fields is clone size, D gene, J gene, V gene, CDR3 DNA, CDR3 protein. A D gene is named only where the DNA matches it firmly. The size field is filled for only some rows; it gives once, few, many or a size class.

size: many
D: .
J: TRBJ1-6
V: TRBV3-1
DNA: TGTGCCAGCAGCCAAGGGACGGATAATTCACCCCTCCACTTT
CDR3: CASSQGTDNSPLHF

size: many
D: TRBD1
J: TRBJ2-6
V: TRBV7-2
DNA: TGTGCCAGCAGCTCCGGACAGGGAAGGGCCAACGTCCTGACTTTC
CDR3: CASSSGQGRANVLTF

size: few
D: TRBD2
J: TRBJ2-1
V: TRBV7-2
DNA: TGTGCCAGCAGCCGGACTAGCGGAAGCTGGGGGAATGAGCAGTTCTTC
CDR3: CASSRTSGSWGNEQFF

size: few
D: .
J: TRBJ1-4
V: TRBV5-1
DNA: TGCGCCAGCAGCGTACGGGGGATCCTTAGTGAAAAACTGTTTTTT
CDR3: CASSVRGILSEKLFF

size: few
D: .
J: TRBJ2-7
V: TRBV1
DNA: TGCACCAGCAGCCAAGATAGGTACAGGACCACCTACGAGCAGTACTTC
CDR3: CTSSQDRYRTTYEQYF

size: few
D: .
J: TRBJ2-7
V: TRBV15
DNA: TGTGCCACCAGCAGAGATCGGGGACCCTACGAGCAGTACTTC
CDR3: CATSRDRGPYEQYF

size: few
D: TRBD1
J: TRBJ1-2
V: TRBV20-1
DNA: TGCAGTGCTCAGTGGGACAGGGGGTACTATGGCTACACCTTC
CDR3: CSAQWDRGYYGYTF

size: many
D: TRBD1
J: TRBJ2-1
V: TRBV5-6
DNA: TGTGCCAGCAGCCCACAAGGTGGACAGGGTACCCCGGGTAATGAGCAGTTCTTC
CDR3: CASSPQGGQGTPGNEQFF

size: many
D: .
J: TRBJ2-3
V: TRBV11-2
DNA: TGTGCCAGCAAAGGCGGTACGCAGTATTTT
CDR3: CASKGGTQYF

size: many
D: .
J: TRBJ2-5
V: TRBV11-2
DNA: TGTGCCAGCAGCCATCCGGGACTTCAAGAGACCCAGTACTTC
CDR3: CASSHPGLQETQYF

size: .
D: .
J: TRBJ1-4
V: TRBV2
DNA: TGTGCCAGCAGTGTTGTCCCGGGACTTAATGAAAAACTGTTTTTT
CDR3: CASSVVPGLNEKLFF

size: .
D: .
J: TRBJ2-3
V: TRBV28
DNA: TGTGCCAGCAGTTCCCGGCGGGGGCCCTTCGGTGGAGATACGCAGTATTTT
CDR3: CASSSRRGPFGGDTQYF

size: many
D: TRBD2
J: TRBJ2-7
V: TRBV12-3/TRBV12-4
DNA: TGTGCCAGCAGTCCTGGGACTAGCGCATACGAGCAGTACTTC
CDR3: CASSPGTSAYEQYF

size: .
D: .
J: TRBJ1-1
V: TRBV12-5
DNA: TGTGCTAGTGGTTTGGTGGGGAACACTGAAGCTTTCTTT
CDR3: CASGLVGNTEAFF

size: few
D: .
J: TRBJ1-5
V: TRBV9
DNA: TGTGCCAGCAGCGTAACGGATAGCAATCAGCCCCAGCATTTT
CDR3: CASSVTDSNQPQHF

size: many
D: .
J: TRBJ2-2
V: TRBV9
DNA: TGTGCCAGCAGCGCGGGACTGCGGAACACCGGGGAGCTGTTTTTT
CDR3: CASSAGLRNTGELFF

size: .
D: TRBD2
J: TRBJ2-7
V: TRBV27
DNA: TGTGCCAGCAGTTTCGTGACGCCTAGCGGGACGGGGGAGCAGTACTTC
CDR3: CASSFVTPSGTGEQYF

size: many
D: .
J: TRBJ2-7
V: TRBV25-1
DNA: TGTGCCAGCAGTGAATGGACTCAATACGTTTACTTC
CDR3: CASSEWTQYVYF

size: many
D: TRBD1
J: TRBJ2-3
V: TRBV2
DNA: TGTGCCAGCAGTGAGGACAGGGGAAGCACAGATACGCAGTATTTT
CDR3: CASSEDRGSTDTQYF

size: .
D: .
J: TRBJ2-7
V: TRBV12-3/TRBV12-4
DNA: TGTGCCAGCAGTTTAGGGGACTTCTTCGGGGACGAGCAGTACTTC
CDR3: CASSLGDFFGDEQYF

size: many
D: .
J: TRBJ1-2
V: TRBV3-1
DNA: TGTGCCAGCAGCCAGTCGGACCGTCTTGGGGGCTACACCTTC
CDR3: CASSQSDRLGGYTF

size: many
D: TRBD1
J: TRBJ2-5
V: TRBV7-2
DNA: TGTGCCAGCAGCTTATTGGCAGGGGGCCAGGGAGAGACCCAGTACTTC
CDR3: CASSLLAGGQGETQYF

size: .
D: TRBD1
J: TRBJ1-1
V: TRBV4-1
DNA: TGCGCCAGCAGGGATTCCGGGGACAGTTTGAACACTGAAGCTTTCTTT
CDR3: CASRDSGDSLNTEAFF

size: many
D: TRBD1
J: TRBJ2-1
V: TRBV29-1
DNA: TGCAGCGTTAGGGGGCCCTCCGATGAGCAGTTCTTC
CDR3: CSVRGPSDEQFF

size: .
D: .
J: TRBJ2-2
V: TRBV27
DNA: TGTGCCAGCAGTTTATTCGGGGGACTGAACACCGGGGAGCTGTTTTTT
CDR3: CASSLFGGLNTGELFF

size: few
D: .
J: TRBJ1-2
V: TRBV27
DNA: TGTGCCAGCAGTTCCGCCCGGGCTTCCAAAGAAGGCTATGGCTACACCTTC
CDR3: CASSSARASKEGYGYTF

size: many
D: .
J: TRBJ2-7
V: TRBV4-1
DNA: TGCGCCAGCAGCCATGGGTACGAGCAGTACTTC
CDR3: CASSHGYEQYF

size: many
D: .
J: TRBJ2-7
V: TRBV20-1
DNA: TGCAGTGCTACCAGGGGGGGTGCCTACGAGCAGTACTTC
CDR3: CSATRGGAYEQYF

size: many
D: TRBD1
J: TRBJ2-2
V: TRBV7-2
DNA: TGTGCCAGCAGCTTATCACAGGGGGTGAACACCGGGGAGCTGTTTTTT
CDR3: CASSLSQGVNTGELFF

size: .
D: .
J: TRBJ1-2
V: TRBV28
DNA: TGTGCCAGCAGCTTTGGGACCAGGGAGAACTATGGCTACACCTTC
CDR3: CASSFGTRENYGYTF

size: few
D: TRBD1
J: TRBJ1-2
V: TRBV27
DNA: TGTGCCAGCAGTTTAGACCCTACAGGGGGCGTCTATGGCTACACCTTC
CDR3: CASSLDPTGGVYGYTF

size: many
D: .
J: TRBJ1-6
V: TRBV27
DNA: TGTGCCAGCACTAAATCCCCTACGTCCTATAATTCACCCCTCCACTTT
CDR3: CASTKSPTSYNSPLHF

size: .
D: .
J: TRBJ2-7
V: TRBV20-1
DNA: TGCAGTGCTAAGGATCCGACAGGAAGATACTACGAGCAGTACTTC
CDR3: CSAKDPTGRYYEQYF

size: .
D: .
J: TRBJ2-7
V: TRBV2
DNA: TGTGCCAGCAGGGAGCCCAGGGAGCAGTACTTC
CDR3: CASREPREQYF

size: few
D: TRBD2
J: TRBJ2-2
V: TRBV5-1
DNA: TGCGCCAGCAGCTTGGAACTAGCGGACACCGGGGAGCTGTTTTTT
CDR3: CASSLELADTGELFF

size: .
D: .
J: TRBJ2-7
V: TRBV7-2
DNA: TGTGCCAGCAGCCAGCAGGTGCCCTACGAGCAGTACTTC
CDR3: CASSQQVPYEQYF

size: many
D: .
J: TRBJ1-1
V: TRBV7-6
DNA: TGTGCCAGCAGCCTCCAACGAAACACTGAAGCTTTCTTT
CDR3: CASSLQRNTEAFF

size: many
D: TRBD2
J: TRBJ2-3
V: TRBV7-9
DNA: TGTGCCAGCAGCGAAGCGGGAGGGCCAGATACGCAGTATTTT
CDR3: CASSEAGGPDTQYF

size: many
D: TRBD2
J: TRBJ2-3
V: TRBV5-1
DNA: TGCGCCAGTGGTATCGGGAGGAGCACAGATACGCAGTATTTT
CDR3: CASGIGRSTDTQYF

size: .
D: TRBD2
J: TRBJ2-1
V: TRBV9
DNA: TGTGCCAGCAGCGTACAGGGACTAGCGGGGCCGTCCTCCTACAATGAGCAGTTCTTC
CDR3: CASSVQGLAGPSSYNEQFF

size: .
D: .
J: TRBJ2-3
V: TRBV5-1
DNA: TGCGCCAGCAGCCCGGACGTTACTAGCACAGATACGCAGTATTTT
CDR3: CASSPDVTSTDTQYF

size: .
D: .
J: TRBJ1-1
V: TRBV5-1
DNA: TGCGCCAGCAGCTTTCAGGGTCTGGACACTGAAGCTTTCTTT
CDR3: CASSFQGLDTEAFF

size: many
D: .
J: TRBJ2-7
V: TRBV18
DNA: TGTGCCAGCTCACCACCGGAAAGGGCCCACTCCTACGAGCAGTACTTC
CDR3: CASSPPERAHSYEQYF

size: many
D: TRBD2
J: TRBJ2-1
V: TRBV28
DNA: TGTGCCAGCAGTTCTACGAGCGGGAGGGTTAATGAGCAGTTCTTC
CDR3: CASSSTSGRVNEQFF

size: .
D: TRBD1
J: TRBJ1-1
V: TRBV5-1
DNA: TGCGCCAGCAGCGCTGACAGGGCAACTACTGAAGCTTTCTTT
CDR3: CASSADRATTEAFF

size: .
D: .
J: TRBJ2-5
V: TRBV24-1
DNA: TGTGCCACCAGTGATTTGCGGAGGGTCCAGTACTTC
CDR3: CATSDLRRVQYF

size: .
D: TRBD1
J: TRBJ1-2
V: TRBV30
DNA: TGTGCCTGGAGACAGGGGTTCTATGGCTACACCTTC
CDR3: CAWRQGFYGYTF

size: few
D: .
J: TRBJ1-6
V: TRBV28
DNA: TGTGCCAGCTCCGGCCTCGGAAGCCCCGATTCACCCCTCCACTTT
CDR3: CASSGLGSPDSPLHF

size: few
D: .
J: TRBJ1-2
V: TRBV7-8
DNA: TGTGCCAGCGCCCAAGGACCTAACTATGGCTACACCTTC
CDR3: CASAQGPNYGYTF

size: many
D: .
J: TRBJ1-6
V: TRBV6-1
DNA: TGTGCCAGCAGTGAAGGACTCAGCTCACCCCTCCACTTT
CDR3: CASSEGLSSPLHF

size: few
D: TRBD1
J: TRBJ1-1
V: TRBV7-9
DNA: TGTGCCAGCAGGCCGGGACAGGGGATTACTGAAGCTTTCTTT
CDR3: CASRPGQGITEAFF

size: many
D: .
J: TRBJ2-3
V: TRBV14
DNA: TGTGCCAGCAGCCAAGCGACACAGTCCCGGGCAGATACGCAGTATTTT
CDR3: CASSQATQSRADTQYF

size: few
D: .
J: TRBJ1-2
V: TRBV7-9
DNA: TGTGCCAGCAGCTGGGAGGCCAAGATAAACTTC
CDR3: CASSWEAKINF

size: many
D: .
J: TRBJ1-1
V: TRBV29-1
DNA: TGCAGCGTTGGACAGCCGAACACTGAAGCTTTCTTT
CDR3: CSVGQPNTEAFF

size: many
D: .
J: TRBJ1-6
V: TRBV6-5
DNA: TGTGCCAGCAGTTACTTAGGTTCACCCCTCCACTTT
CDR3: CASSYLGSPLHF